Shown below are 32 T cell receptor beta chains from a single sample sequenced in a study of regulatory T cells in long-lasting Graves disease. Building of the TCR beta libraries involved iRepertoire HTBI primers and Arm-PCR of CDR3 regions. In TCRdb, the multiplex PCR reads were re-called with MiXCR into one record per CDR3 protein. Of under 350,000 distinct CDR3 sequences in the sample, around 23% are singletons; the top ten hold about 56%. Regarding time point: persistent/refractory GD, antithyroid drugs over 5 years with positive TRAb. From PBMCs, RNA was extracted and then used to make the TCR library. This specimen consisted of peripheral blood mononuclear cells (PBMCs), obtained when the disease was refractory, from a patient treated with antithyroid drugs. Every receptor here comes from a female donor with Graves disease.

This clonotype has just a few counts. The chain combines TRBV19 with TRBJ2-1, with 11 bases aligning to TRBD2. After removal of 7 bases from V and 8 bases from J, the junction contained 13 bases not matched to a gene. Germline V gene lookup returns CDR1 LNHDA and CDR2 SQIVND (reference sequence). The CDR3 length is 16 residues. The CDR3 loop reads CASTNLRTSGSDEQFF. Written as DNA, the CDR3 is TGTGCCAGTACCAACCTTCGAACTAGCGGGAGCGATGAGCAGTTCTTC.

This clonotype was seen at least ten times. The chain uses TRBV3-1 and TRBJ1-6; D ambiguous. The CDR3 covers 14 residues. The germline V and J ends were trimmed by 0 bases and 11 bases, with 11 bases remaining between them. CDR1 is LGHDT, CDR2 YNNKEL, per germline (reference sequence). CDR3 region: CASSQDSQTAPLHF. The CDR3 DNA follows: TGTGCCAGCAGCCAAGACAGCCAGACGGCACCCCTCCACTTT.

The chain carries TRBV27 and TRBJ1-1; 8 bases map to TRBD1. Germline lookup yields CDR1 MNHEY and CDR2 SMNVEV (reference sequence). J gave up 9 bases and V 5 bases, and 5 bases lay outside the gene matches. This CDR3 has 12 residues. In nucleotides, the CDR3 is TGTGCCAGCAGTCCCAGACAGGGGAAAGCTTTCTTT. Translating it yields CASSPRQGKAFF.

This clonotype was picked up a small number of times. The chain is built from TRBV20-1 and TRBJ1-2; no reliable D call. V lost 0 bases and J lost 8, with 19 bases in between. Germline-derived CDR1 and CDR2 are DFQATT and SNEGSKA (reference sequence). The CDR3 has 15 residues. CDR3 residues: CSARDGPRHLGGYTF. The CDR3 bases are TGCAGTGCTAGAGATGGCCCCCGACACCTGGGGGGCTACACCTTC.

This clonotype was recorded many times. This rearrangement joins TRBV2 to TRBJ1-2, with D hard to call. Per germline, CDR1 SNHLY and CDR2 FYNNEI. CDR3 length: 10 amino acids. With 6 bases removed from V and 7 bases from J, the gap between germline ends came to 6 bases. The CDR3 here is CASRGGGYTF. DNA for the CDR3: TGTGCCAGCAGAGGCGGTGGCTACACCTTC.

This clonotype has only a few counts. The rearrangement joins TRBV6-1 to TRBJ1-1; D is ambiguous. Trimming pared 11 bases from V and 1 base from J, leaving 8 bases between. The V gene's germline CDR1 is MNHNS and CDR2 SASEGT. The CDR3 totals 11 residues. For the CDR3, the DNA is TGTGCCTGCTTCGAGAACACTGAAGCTTTCTTT. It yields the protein CACFENTEAFF.

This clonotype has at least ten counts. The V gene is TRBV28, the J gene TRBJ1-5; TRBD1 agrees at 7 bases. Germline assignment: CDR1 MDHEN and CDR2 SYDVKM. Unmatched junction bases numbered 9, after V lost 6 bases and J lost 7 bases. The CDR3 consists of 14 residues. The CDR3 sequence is CASSLDRAGQPQHF. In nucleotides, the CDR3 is TGTGCCAGCAGCCTCGACAGGGCGGGGCAGCCCCAGCATTTT.

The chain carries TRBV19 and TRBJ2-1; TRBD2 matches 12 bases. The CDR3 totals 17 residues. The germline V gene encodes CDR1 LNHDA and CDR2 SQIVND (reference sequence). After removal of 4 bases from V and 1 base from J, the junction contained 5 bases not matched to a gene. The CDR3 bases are TGTGCCAGTAGTAGGGGACTAGCGGGTCTTTCCTACAATGAGCAGTTCTTC. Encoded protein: CASSRGLAGLSYNEQFF.

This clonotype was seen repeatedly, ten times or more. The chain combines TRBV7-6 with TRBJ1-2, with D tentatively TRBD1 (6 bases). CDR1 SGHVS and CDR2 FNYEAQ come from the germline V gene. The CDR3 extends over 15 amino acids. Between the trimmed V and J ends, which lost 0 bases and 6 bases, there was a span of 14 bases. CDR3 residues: CASSLAGAGDDGYTF. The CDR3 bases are TGTGCCAGCAGCTTAGCGGGGGCGGGCGATGATGGCTACACCTTC.

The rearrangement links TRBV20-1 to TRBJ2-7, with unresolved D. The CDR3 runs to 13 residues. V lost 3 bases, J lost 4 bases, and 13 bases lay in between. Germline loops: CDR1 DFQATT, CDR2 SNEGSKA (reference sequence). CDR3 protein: CSARSPVGYEQYF. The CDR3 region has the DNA TGCAGTGCTAGGTCCCCGGTAGGGTACGAGCAGTACTTC.

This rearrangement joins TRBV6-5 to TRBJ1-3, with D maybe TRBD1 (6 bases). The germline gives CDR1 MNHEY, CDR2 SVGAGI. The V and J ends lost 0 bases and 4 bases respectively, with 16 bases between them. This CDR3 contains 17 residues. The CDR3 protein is CASSYSFFGQGGNTIYF. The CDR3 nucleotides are TGTGCCAGCAGTTACTCGTTTTTCGGGCAGGGGGGAAACACCATATATTTT.

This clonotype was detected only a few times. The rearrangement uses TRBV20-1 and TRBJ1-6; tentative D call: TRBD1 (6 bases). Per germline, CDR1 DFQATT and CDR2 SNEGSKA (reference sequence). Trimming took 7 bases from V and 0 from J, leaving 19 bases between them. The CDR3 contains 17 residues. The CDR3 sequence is CSGQDLLKSSYNSPLHF. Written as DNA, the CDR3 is TGCAGTGGACAGGACCTACTAAAAAGCTCCTATAATTCACCCCTCCACTTT.

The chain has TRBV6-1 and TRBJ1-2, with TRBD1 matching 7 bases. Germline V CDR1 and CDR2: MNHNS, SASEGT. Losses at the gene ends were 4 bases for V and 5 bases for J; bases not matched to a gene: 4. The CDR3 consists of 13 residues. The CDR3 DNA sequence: TGTGCCAGCAGTGGACAGGGAACATATGGCTACACCTTC. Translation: CASSGQGTYGYTF.

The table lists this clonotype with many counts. Here the CDR3 reads CASSERESRPYEQYF. The CDR3 DNA reads as TGTGCCAGCAGTGAAAGGGAGTCCCGTCCCTACGAGCAGTACTTC. V gene TRBV2 combines with J gene TRBJ2-7; a weak D match, TRBD2 (5 bases). The CDR3 runs 15 residues. Trimming took 2 bases from V and 2 from J, leaving 13 bases between them. Germline CDR1 reads SNHLY; CDR2 reads FYNNEI.

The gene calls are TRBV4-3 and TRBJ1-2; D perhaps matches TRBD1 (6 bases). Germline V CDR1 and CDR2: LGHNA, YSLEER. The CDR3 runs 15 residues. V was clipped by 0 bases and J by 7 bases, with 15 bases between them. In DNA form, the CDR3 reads TGCGCCAGCAGCCAAGATAGCAGGCAGGGGTTTGGCTACACCTTC. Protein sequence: CASSQDSRQGFGYTF.

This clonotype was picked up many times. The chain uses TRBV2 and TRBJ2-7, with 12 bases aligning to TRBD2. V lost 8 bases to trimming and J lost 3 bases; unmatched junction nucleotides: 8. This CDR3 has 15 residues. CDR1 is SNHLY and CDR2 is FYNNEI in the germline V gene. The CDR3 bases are TGTGCCAGCGTCCCGGGACTAGCGGGCCTCTACGAGCAGTACTTC. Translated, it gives CASVPGLAGLYEQYF.

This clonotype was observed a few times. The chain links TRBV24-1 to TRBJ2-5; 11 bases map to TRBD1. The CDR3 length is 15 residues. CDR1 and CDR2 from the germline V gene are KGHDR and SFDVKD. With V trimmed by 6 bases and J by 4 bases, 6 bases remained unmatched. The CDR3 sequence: CATSRGQGAGETQYF. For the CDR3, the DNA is TGTGCCACCAGTCGAGGACAGGGGGCTGGAGAGACCCAGTACTTC.

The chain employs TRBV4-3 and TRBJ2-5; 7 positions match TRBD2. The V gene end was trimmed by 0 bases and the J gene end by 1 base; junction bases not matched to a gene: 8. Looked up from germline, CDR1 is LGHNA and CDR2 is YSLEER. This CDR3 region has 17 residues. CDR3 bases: TGCGCCAGCAGCCAAGATGTAGGGAGGGGCGTCCAAGAGACCCAGTACTTC. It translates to CASSQDVGRGVQETQYF.

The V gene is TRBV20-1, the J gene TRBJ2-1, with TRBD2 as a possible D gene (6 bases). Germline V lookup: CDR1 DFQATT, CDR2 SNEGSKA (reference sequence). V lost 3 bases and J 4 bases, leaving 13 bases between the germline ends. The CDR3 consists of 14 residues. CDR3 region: CSARRESNYNEQFF. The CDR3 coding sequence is TGCAGTGCTAGGCGGGAAAGCAATTACAATGAGCAGTTCTTC.

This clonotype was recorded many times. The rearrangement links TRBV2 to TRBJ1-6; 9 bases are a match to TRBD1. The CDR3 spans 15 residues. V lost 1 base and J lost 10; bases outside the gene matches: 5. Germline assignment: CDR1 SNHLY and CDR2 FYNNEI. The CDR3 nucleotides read TGTGCCAGCAGTGAAGGGACAGGGGAGGGGTCACCCCTCCACTTT. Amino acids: CASSEGTGEGSPLHF.

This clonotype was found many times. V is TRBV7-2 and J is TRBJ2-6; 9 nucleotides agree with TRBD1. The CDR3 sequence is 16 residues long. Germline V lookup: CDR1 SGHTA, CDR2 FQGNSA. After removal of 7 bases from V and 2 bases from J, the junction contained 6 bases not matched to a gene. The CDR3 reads CASTPGQGAGANVLTF. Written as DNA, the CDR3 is TGTGCCAGCACCCCGGGACAGGGTGCTGGGGCCAACGTCCTGACTTTC.

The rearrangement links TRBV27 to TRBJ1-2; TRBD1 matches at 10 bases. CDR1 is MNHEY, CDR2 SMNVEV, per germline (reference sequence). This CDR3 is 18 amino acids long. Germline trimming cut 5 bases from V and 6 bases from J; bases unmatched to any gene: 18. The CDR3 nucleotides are TGTGCCAGCAGTCAAACCCGGGACAGGGGAGAAAATCCCGATGGCTACACCTTC. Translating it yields CASSQTRDRGENPDGYTF.

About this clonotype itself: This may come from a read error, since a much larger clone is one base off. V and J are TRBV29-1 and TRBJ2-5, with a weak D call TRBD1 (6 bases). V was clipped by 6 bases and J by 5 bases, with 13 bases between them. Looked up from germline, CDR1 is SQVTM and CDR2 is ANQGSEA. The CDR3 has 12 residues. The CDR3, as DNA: TGCAGCGTCAATCAGGGGTACGAGACCCAGTACTTC. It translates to CSVNQGYETQYF.

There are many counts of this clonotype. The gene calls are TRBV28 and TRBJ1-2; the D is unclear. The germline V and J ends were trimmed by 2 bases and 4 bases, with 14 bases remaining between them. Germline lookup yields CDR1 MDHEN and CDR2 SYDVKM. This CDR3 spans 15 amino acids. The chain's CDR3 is CASSLQDRPFYGYTF. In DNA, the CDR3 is TGTGCCAGCAGTTTACAGGACCGTCCTTTCTATGGCTACACCTTC.

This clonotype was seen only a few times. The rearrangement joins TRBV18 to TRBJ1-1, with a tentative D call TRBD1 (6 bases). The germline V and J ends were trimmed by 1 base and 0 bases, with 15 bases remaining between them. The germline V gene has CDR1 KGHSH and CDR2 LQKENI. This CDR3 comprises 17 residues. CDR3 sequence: CASSPQRLTGLNTEAFF. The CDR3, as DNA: TGTGCCAGCTCACCACAACGGTTAACAGGGTTGAACACTGAAGCTTTCTTT.

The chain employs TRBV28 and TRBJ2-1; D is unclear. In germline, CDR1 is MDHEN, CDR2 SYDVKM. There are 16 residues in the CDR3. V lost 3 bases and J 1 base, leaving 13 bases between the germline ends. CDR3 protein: CASSFGDPQSYNEQFF. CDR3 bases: TGTGCCAGCAGTTTCGGTGACCCACAATCCTACAATGAGCAGTTCTTC.

DNA for the CDR3: TGCGCCAGCAGCCAAGAGCCGATCTATGGCTACACCTTC. Protein: CASSQEPIYGYTF. This chain joins TRBV4-3 and TRBJ1-2; no clear D gene. Germline lookup yields CDR1 LGHNA and CDR2 YSLEER. The germline V and J ends were trimmed by 0 bases and 4 bases, with 6 bases remaining between them. The CDR3 contains 13 residues.

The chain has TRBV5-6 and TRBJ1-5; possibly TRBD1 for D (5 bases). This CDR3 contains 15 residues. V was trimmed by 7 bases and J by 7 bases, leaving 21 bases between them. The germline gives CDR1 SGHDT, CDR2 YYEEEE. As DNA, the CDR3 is TGTGCCAGCTGTAAAGGCCAGGGAGGATTACAGCCCCAGCATTTT. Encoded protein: CASCKGQGGLQPQHF.

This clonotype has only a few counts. The CDR3 loop reads CSARIQGWAGNQPQHF. The CDR3 nucleotides are TGCAGTGCTAGAATTCAGGGTTGGGCTGGCAATCAGCCCCAGCATTTT. The rearrangement links TRBV20-1 to TRBJ1-5; D perhaps matches TRBD1 (5 bases). The CDR3 sequence is 16 residues long. The V and J ends lost 2 bases and 2 bases respectively, with 16 bases between them. The V gene's germline CDR1 is DFQATT and CDR2 SNEGSKA (reference sequence).

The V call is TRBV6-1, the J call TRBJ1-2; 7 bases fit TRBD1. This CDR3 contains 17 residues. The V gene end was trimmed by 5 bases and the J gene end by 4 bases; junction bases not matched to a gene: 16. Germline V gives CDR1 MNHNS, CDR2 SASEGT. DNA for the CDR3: TGTGCCAGCAGTCAAAAAAAGGGGGCGGTCACCTTCTATGGCTACACCTTC. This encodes CASSQKKGAVTFYGYTF.

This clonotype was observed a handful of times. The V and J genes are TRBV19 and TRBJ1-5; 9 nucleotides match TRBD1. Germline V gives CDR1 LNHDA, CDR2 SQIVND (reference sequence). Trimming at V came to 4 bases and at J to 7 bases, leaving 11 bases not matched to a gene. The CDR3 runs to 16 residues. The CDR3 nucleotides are TGTGCCAGTAGTACCCCCGGGACAGGGATTCAGCAGCCCCAGCATTTT. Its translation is CASSTPGTGIQQPQHF. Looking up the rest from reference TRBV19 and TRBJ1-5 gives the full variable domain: DGGITQSPKYLFRKEGQNVTLSCEQNLNHDAMYWYRQDPGQGLRLIYYSQIVNDFQKGDIAEGYSVSREKKESFPLTVTSAQKNPTAFYLCASSTPGTGIQQPQHFGDGTRLSIL.

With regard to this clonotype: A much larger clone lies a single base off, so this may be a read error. CDR3 bases: TGTGCCGGCAGCTTGGGGACGGTTAGGAACACTGAAGCTTTCTTT. This gives the protein CAGSLGTVRNTEAFF. This sequence joins TRBV11-2 and TRBJ1-1, with a tentative D call TRBD1 (5 bases). Germline CDR1 is SGHAT and CDR2 is FQNNGV. This CDR3 comprises 15 residues.